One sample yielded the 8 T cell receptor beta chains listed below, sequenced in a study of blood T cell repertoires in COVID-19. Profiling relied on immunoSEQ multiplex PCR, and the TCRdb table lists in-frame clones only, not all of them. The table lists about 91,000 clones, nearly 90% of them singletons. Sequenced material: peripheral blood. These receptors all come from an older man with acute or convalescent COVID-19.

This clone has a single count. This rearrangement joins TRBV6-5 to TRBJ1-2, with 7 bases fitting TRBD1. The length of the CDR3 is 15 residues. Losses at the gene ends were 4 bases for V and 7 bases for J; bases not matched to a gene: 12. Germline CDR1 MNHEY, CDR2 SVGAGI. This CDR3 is CASSSADRRRPGYTF. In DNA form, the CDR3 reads TGTGCCAGCAGTTCCGCGGACAGGAGGAGGCCTGGCTACACCTTC.

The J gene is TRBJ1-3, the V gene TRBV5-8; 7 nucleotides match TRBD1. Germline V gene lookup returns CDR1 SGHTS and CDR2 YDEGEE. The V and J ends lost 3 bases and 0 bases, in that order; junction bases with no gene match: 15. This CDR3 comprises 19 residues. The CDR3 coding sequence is TGTGCCAGCAGCTCCTATGGGGGTTGGTGGGACAGCTCTGGAAACACCATATATTTT. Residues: CASSSYGGWWDSSGNTIYF.

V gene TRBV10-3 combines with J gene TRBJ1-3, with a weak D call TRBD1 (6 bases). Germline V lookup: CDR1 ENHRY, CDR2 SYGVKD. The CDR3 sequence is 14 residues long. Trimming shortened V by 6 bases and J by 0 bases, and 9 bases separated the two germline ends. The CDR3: CAIRDSTSGNTIYF. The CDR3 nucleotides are TGTGCCATCAGGGACAGTACCTCTGGAAACACCATATATTTT.

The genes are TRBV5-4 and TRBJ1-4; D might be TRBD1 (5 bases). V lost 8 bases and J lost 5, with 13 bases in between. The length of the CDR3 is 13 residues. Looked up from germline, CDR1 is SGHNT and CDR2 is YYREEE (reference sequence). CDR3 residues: CASSPGGNEKLFF. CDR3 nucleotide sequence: TGTGCCAGTTCCCCTGGGGGGAATGAAAAACTGTTTTTT.

CDR3 region: CASSLDWRYSGNTIYF. The DNA for the CDR3 is TGTGCCAGCAGCTTAGACTGGAGATACTCTGGAAACACCATATATTTT. J is TRBJ1-3 and V is TRBV11-2; D remains unclear. The V end was cut by 0 bases, the J end by 0 bases, with 9 bases between. Germline CDR1 reads SGHAT; CDR2 reads FQNNGV. This CDR3 is 16 amino acids long.

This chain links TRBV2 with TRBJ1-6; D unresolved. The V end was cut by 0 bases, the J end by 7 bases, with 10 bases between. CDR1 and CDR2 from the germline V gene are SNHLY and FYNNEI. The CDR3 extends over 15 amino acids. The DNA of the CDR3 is TGTGCCAGCAGTGAAGCGCCGTCAGGAAATTCACCCCTCCACTTT. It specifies CASSEAPSGNSPLHF. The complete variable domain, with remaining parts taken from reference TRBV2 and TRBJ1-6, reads EPEVTQTPSHQVTQMGQEVILRCVPISNHLYFYWYRQILGQKVEFLVSFYNNEISEKSEIFDDQFSVERPDGSNFTLKIRSTKLEDSAMYFCASSEAPSGNSPLHFGNGTRLTVT.

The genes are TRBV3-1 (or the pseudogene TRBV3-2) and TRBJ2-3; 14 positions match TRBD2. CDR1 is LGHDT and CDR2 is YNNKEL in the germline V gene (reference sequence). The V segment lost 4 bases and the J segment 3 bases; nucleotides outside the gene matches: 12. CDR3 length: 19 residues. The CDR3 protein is CASSRPGLAGVLPTDTQYF. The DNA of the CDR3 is TGTGCCAGCAGCCGGCCGGGACTAGCGGGGGTGCTACCGACAGATACGCAGTATTTT.

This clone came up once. The CDR3 DNA reads TGTGCCAGCGTGAAGGGAGGGCTGTCCTACGAGCAGTACGTC. As protein: CASVKGGLSYEQYV. V and J are TRBV27 and TRBJ2-7; TRBD2 matches at 7 bases. Germline CDR1 is MNHEY and CDR2 is SMNVEV (reference sequence). The ends lost 8 bases at V and 1 base at J; junction bases unmatched: 8. The CDR3 sequence is 14 residues long.